A few counts support the clone carrying this T cell receptor beta chain. The junction had 3 bases not matched to a gene; V was cut back by 3 bases and J by 0 bases. Germline V gene lookup returns CDR1 MNHEY and CDR2 SMNVEV (reference sequence). This CDR3 comprises 15 residues. Purified naive CD4+ T cells were depleted of CD25+ Tregs. Constant-region reverse primers amplified full-length variable regions, followed by semi-nested Nested Universal Primer A PCR. TCRdb re-called the 5' RACE reads through MiXCR, storing one row per CDR3 protein. The sample holds about 62,000 distinct CDR3 sequences, under 35% seen once.

The specimen sequenced was tumor-infiltrating naive CD4+ T cells sorted from the breast tumor. This sample's subset: naive CD4+ T cells, CD4+CD45RA+CD25-. The source of this sequence is a female donor with breast cancer. The chain uses TRBV27 and TRBJ2-3, with 7 bases lining up with TRBD1. CDR3 residues: CASSFRDRSTDTQYF. The CDR3 region has the DNA TGTGCCAGCAGTTTTAGGGACAGAAGCACAGATACGCAGTATTTT.